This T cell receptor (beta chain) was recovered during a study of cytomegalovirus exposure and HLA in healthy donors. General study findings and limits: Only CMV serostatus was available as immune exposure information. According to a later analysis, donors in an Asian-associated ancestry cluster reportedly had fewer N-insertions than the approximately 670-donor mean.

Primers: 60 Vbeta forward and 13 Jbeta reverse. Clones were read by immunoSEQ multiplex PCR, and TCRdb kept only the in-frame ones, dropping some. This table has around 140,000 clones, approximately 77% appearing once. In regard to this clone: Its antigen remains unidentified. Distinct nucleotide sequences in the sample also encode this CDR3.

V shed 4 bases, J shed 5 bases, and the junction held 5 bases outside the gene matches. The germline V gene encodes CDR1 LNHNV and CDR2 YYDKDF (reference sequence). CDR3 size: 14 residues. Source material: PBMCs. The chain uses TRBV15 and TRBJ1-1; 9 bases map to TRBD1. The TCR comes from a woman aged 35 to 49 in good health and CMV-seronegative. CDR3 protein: CATSKGQGRTEAFF. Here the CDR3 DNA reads TGTGCCACCAGCAAAGGACAGGGGAGGACTGAAGCTTTCTTT.